Listed below are T cell receptor beta chains from one sample, sequenced in a study of Ad26.COV2.S vaccination and SARS-CoV-2 variants. Libraries were prepared by immunoSEQ multiplex PCR; TCRdb keeps only in-frame clonotypes and omits some of them. The repertoire holds around 270,000 clones, with around 88% as singletons. Sequences were derived from peripheral blood, sampled in a trial of Ad26.COV2.S vaccine versus placebo. The receptor source for this set is a person between 18 and 60 years old who received the Ad26.COV2.S COVID-19 vaccine or a placebo. Both conserved end residues are part of each CDR3. Fields, in order: J gene, V gene, D gene, CDR3 protein, CDR3 DNA. A D gene is named only where the DNA matches it firmly.

j_call: TRBJ2-2; v_call: TRBV5-1; d_call: .; cdr3_aa: CASSLERQAGELFF; cdr3_nt: TGCGCCAGCAGCTTGGAACGCCAGGCCGGGGAGCTGTTTTTT
j_call: TRBJ1-2; v_call: TRBV19; d_call: .; cdr3_aa: CASSIGDFRSRPAGYTF; cdr3_nt: TGTGCCAGTAGTATAGGGGACTTCAGGTCCCGCCCGGCTGGCTACACCTTC
j_call: TRBJ2-1; v_call: TRBV15; d_call: TRBD2; cdr3_aa: CATSSLADNEQFF; cdr3_nt: TGTGCCACCAGCAGTCTAGCGGACAATGAGCAGTTCTTC
j_call: TRBJ1-3; v_call: TRBV11-2; d_call: .; cdr3_aa: CASSFTGAFSGNTIYF; cdr3_nt: TGTGCCAGCAGTTTTACTGGGGCGTTCTCTGGAAACACCATATATTTT
j_call: TRBJ2-4; v_call: TRBV7-8; d_call: .; cdr3_aa: CASSQQSRGIGNIQYF; cdr3_nt: TGTGCCAGCAGCCAACAATCCCGGGGAATCGGAAACATTCAGTACTTC
j_call: TRBJ1-3; v_call: TRBV19; d_call: TRBD1; cdr3_aa: CASSETGNMGGNTIYF; cdr3_nt: TGTGCCAGTAGTGAGACAGGGAATATGGGCGGAAACACCATATATTTT
j_call: TRBJ2-5; v_call: TRBV2; d_call: .; cdr3_aa: CASSAGAYLVTQYF; cdr3_nt: TGTGCCAGCAGTGCCGGGGCCTATTTAGTGACCCAGTACTTC
j_call: TRBJ1-1; v_call: TRBV10-3; d_call: .; cdr3_aa: CAIKSYGYTEAFF; cdr3_nt: TGTGCCATCAAGAGTTATGGGTACACTGAAGCTTTCTTT
j_call: TRBJ2-2; v_call: TRBV25-1; d_call: .; cdr3_aa: CASSPPEGFTGELFF; cdr3_nt: TGTGCCAGCAGTCCGCCGGAGGGCTTCACCGGGGAGCTGTTTTTT
j_call: TRBJ2-7; v_call: TRBV2; d_call: TRBD1; cdr3_aa: CASAHRGVYEQYF; cdr3_nt: TGTGCCAGCGCCCACAGGGGGGTGTACGAGCAGTACTTC
j_call: TRBJ2-5; v_call: TRBV12-3/TRBV12-4; d_call: .; cdr3_aa: CASSLMGQETQYF; cdr3_nt: TGTGCCAGCAGTTTAATGGGGCAAGAGACCCAGTACTTC
j_call: TRBJ2-7; v_call: TRBV21-1; d_call: .; cdr3_aa: CASSFPRAGGHPISSYYEQYF; cdr3_nt: TGTGCTAGCAGCTTTCCTAGGGCAGGGGGACATCCCATCTCCAGCTACTACGAGCAGTACTTC
j_call: TRBJ2-3; v_call: TRBV29-1; d_call: TRBD2; cdr3_aa: CSAGTSGSTDTQYF; cdr3_nt: TGCAGCGCCGGGACTAGCGGGAGCACAGATACGCAGTATTTT
j_call: TRBJ2-1; v_call: TRBV30; d_call: .; cdr3_aa: CAWSVGVAGEQFF; cdr3_nt: TGTGCCTGGAGTGTAGGAGTAGCTGGTGAGCAGTTCTTC